The entry below gives a single TCR beta chain sequence along with its context. As yet, its antigen is unknown. Between the trimmed V and J ends, which lost 2 bases and 1 base, there was a span of 8 bases. CDR3 length equals 14 residues. Germline V gives CDR1 MDHEN, CDR2 SYDVKM. This sample was included in a study of T cell repertoires in cytomegalovirus infection. Study in general: Matching HLA type and CMV infection were both indicated by public TCR beta signatures. Study-wide results and caveats: CMV carriers with the relevant HLA were identified by cumulative public TCR beta family frequency. The ex vivo response showed dominance by HLA-C-restricted CMV-specific TCR beta clonotypes.

TCRdb itself ran the reads through MiXCR, one entry per CDR3 protein. This table has 150,000 to 200,000 distinct CDR3 sequences, about a sixth appearing once. The material sequenced was CD8+ T cells from PBMCs. V and J are TRBV28 and TRBJ1-1; a possible D gene is TRBD1 (5 bases). The source is a human donor in good health (CMV status not recorded). Some clones in this sample may be carry-over from other donors' samples. The CDR3 is CASSLGTENTEAFF. Written as DNA, the CDR3 is TGTGCCAGCAGTTTAGGGACGGAGAACACTGAAGCTTTCTTT.